This T cell receptor (beta chain) was recorded in a study of blood T cell repertoires in COVID-19. For the study at large: COVID-19 samples, acute and convalescent, were from the United States, Italy and Spain. Sources were T cells, B-cell-depleted T cells, or PBMCs; the material itself was cDNA or gDNA.

This table comes from immunoSEQ multiplex PCR, and its TCRdb copy is limited to in-frame clones, with some not included. The sample lists roughly 150,000 clones; 65% to 85% were seen once. The CDR3 covers 14 residues. CDR1 is SGHRS and CDR2 is YFSETQ in the germline V gene. V was cut by 0 bases and J by 8 bases, with 9 bases left in between. The clonotype originates from a woman older than 75 with acute or convalescent COVID-19. The sequenced material came from peripheral blood. The gene calls are TRBV5-1 and TRBJ1-6; no reliable D call. The CDR3 loop reads CASSLGGQHSPLHF. The DNA for the CDR3 is TGCGCCAGCAGCTTGGGAGGGCAACATTCACCCCTCCACTTT.